Listed below are T cell receptor beta chains from one sample, sequenced in a study of T cell repertoires in cytomegalovirus infection. MiXCR, applied by TCRdb to the reads, yields one record per CDR3 protein. In the table there are just over 150,000 distinct CDR3 sequences, 23% of which are singletons. The sequencing sample was made of PBMCs. The receptors shown here come from a human donor in good health (CMV status not recorded). Some clones in this sample may be carry-over from other donors' samples. The CDR3 runs from the conserved cysteine through the conserved F or W. The order of the fields is clone size, J gene, V gene, D gene, CDR3 DNA, CDR3 protein. The D gene is left open where the match is weak. Only part of the rows carry a size: once, few, many, or a class if the clone is expanded.

few | TRBJ1-5 | TRBV14 | - | TGTGCCAGCAGCCAAGGGGGCTCGGGGCCCCAGCATTTT | CASSQGGSGPQHF
- | TRBJ2-3 | TRBV20-1 | TRBD2 | TGCAGTCCCGGACTAGCGGGAGGGCTTACGCAGTATTTT | CSPGLAGGLTQYF
- | TRBJ2-7 | TRBV14 | - | TGTGCCAGCAGCCAAGTGGCGCACAACGAGCAGTACTTC | CASSQVAHNEQYF
few | TRBJ2-1 | TRBV28 | - | TGTGCCAGCAGTTTATGGGGCAGCTCCTACAATGAGCAGTTCTTC | CASSLWGSSYNEQFF
- | TRBJ1-4 | TRBV28 | - | TGTGCCAGCAGTCTGGAGCGGACGGGGACACGAATACGGGAAAAACTGTTTTTT | CASSLERTGTRIREKLFF
- | TRBJ1-1 | TRBV4-1 | - | TGCGCCAGCAGCCAACGGCAGAACACTGAAGCTTTCTTT | CASSQRQNTEAFF
few | TRBJ1-1 | TRBV12-3/TRBV12-4 | - | TGTGCCAGCAGTCGGGTGGGGGTCACTGAAGCTTTCTTT | CASSRVGVTEAFF
- | TRBJ2-4 | TRBV5-6 | - | TGTGCCAGCAGCTTCTCGGGCAAAAACATTCAGTACTTC | CASSFSGKNIQYF
many | TRBJ1-3 | TRBV7-2 | - | TGTGCCAGCAGCCGCTCCGGGGCGTTCTCTGGAAACACCATATATTTT | CASSRSGAFSGNTIYF
many | TRBJ2-2 | TRBV7-2 | - | TGTGCCAGCAGCCTAACCATCGCCGCCGGGACAACGGAGCTGTTTTTT | CASSLTIAAGTTELFF
few | TRBJ1-5 | TRBV2 | TRBD1 | TGTGCCAGCAGAAATACAAGGGCAGGGGGCGGGTCTCAGCCCCAGCATTTT | CASRNTRAGGGSQPQHF
- | TRBJ1-4 | TRBV7-2 | TRBD1 | TGTGCCAGCAGCGAGGACAGGGCCCGTACTGAAAACCTGTTTTTT | CASSEDRARTENLFF
few | TRBJ2-7 | TRBV6-2/TRBV6-3 | TRBD2 | TGTGCCAGCAGTTATGTTAGCGGGAGCCCCGGGGCCTACGAGCAGTACTTC | CASSYVSGSPGAYEQYF
- | TRBJ1-1 | TRBV6-5 | TRBD1 | TGTGCCAGGGTAGGCCGAGGACAGGGGGATTATGAAGCTTTCTTT | CARVGRGQGDYEAFF
- | TRBJ2-1 | TRBV18 | - | TGTGCCAGCTCACCTTCCCTACGGGGAAGTGGGCCCTACAATGAGCAGTTCTTC | CASSPSLRGSGPYNEQFF
- | TRBJ2-4 | TRBV12-3/TRBV12-4 | - | TGTGCCAGCAGTTTCCTAAGTCTCGGAGGAGTCAAAAACATTCAGTACTTC | CASSFLSLGGVKNIQYF
- | TRBJ1-6 | TRBV7-2 | TRBD1 | TGTGCCAGCAGCCCAGTCCCCCTGACAGGGTCAAATTCACCCCTCCACTTT | CASSPVPLTGSNSPLHF
few | TRBJ2-7 | TRBV28 | - | TGTGCCACCACAGTTTCCTACGAGCAGTACTTC | CATTVSYEQYF
many | TRBJ1-5 | TRBV7-9 | - | TGTGCCAGCAGCTTAGGTTCGGGGGCGCAGAGCAATCAGCCCCAGCATTTT | CASSLGSGAQSNQPQHF
many | TRBJ1-5 | TRBV7-8 | - | TGTGCCAGCAGCCTAGGGGACGCCAATCAGCCCCAGCATTTT | CASSLGDANQPQHF
- | TRBJ2-1 | TRBV14 | TRBD2 | TGTGCCAGCAGCCAAGATCTGTTCGGCGGGAGGCAGTTCTTC | CASSQDLFGGRQFF
- | TRBJ2-2 | TRBV30 | - | TGTGCCTGGAGTGTAACGGGTACCGGGGAGCTGTTTTTT | CAWSVTGTGELFF
few | TRBJ2-3 | TRBV11-2 | TRBD2 | TGTGCCAGCAGCTCCCCAGCGGGAGTCGCAGATACGCAGTATTTT | CASSSPAGVADTQYF
many | TRBJ1-6 | TRBV12-3/TRBV12-4 | TRBD1 | TGTGCCAGCAGCTCCCGGGACAGGGATCGTTCACCCCTCCACTTT | CASSSRDRDRSPLHF
- | TRBJ2-1 | TRBV19 | TRBD1 | TGTGCCAGCCGGGACAGATCCTACTCCTACAATGAGCAGTTCTTC | CASRDRSYSYNEQFF
- | TRBJ2-7 | TRBV6-5 | - | TGTGCCAGCAGTTACTCTTGGAGGGTGGGTTACGAGCAGTACTTC | CASSYSWRVGYEQYF
- | TRBJ1-5 | TRBV19 | - | TGTGCCAGTACTCCGACCGGGACCCCCATCAATCAGCCCCAGCATTTT | CASTPTGTPINQPQHF
- | TRBJ2-7 | TRBV20-1 | - | TGCAGTGCTACGGAGACAGGTTTAAGCTACGAGCAGTACTTC | CSATETGLSYEQYF
few | TRBJ2-7 | TRBV6-6 | - | TGTGCCAGCAGTTTGGGGGGCAACTACGAGCAGTACTTC | CASSLGGNYEQYF
- | TRBJ1-5 | TRBV20-1 | TRBD1 | TGCAGTGCCCCGAAACAGGGGGCGGTCGATCAGCCCCAGCATTTT | CSAPKQGAVDQPQHF
- | TRBJ2-7 | TRBV14 | - | TGTGCCAGCAGCCCGGTACCTTTTGTCGAGCAGTACTTC | CASSPVPFVEQYF
- | TRBJ2-5 | TRBV12-3/TRBV12-4 | - | TGTGCCTCCCTTGGAGGGGGAGAGACCCAGTACTTC | CASLGGGETQYF
few | TRBJ2-3 | TRBV20-1 | - | TGCAGTGCTCGCGAGTACAGGACTAGCACAGATACGCAGTATTTT | CSAREYRTSTDTQYF
- | TRBJ2-3 | TRBV7-2 | TRBD1 | TGTGCCAGCAGCTTCTCCGGGACAGCAGATACGCAGTATTTT | CASSFSGTADTQYF
- | TRBJ2-6 | TRBV6-1 | - | TGTGCCAGCAGGCCTGGGGGGGGCAGAAGCTCTGGGGCCAACGTCCTGACTTTC | CASRPGGGRSSGANVLTF
- | TRBJ2-7 | TRBV5-1 | - | TGCGCCAGCGGGGGGAGCTCCTACGAGCAGTACTTC | CASGGSSYEQYF
- | TRBJ2-3 | TRBV20-1 | - | TGCAGTGGTATCAGGGTGGGAGATACGCAGTATTTT | CSGIRVGDTQYF